The following is a T cell receptor beta chain sequence with its context. What it binds is unknown. The record originates from a study of T cell responses to AZD1222 COVID-19 vaccine. Notes on the study in general: Repertoires were obtained only post-peak T cell response.

V was cut by 5 bases and J by 8 bases, with 18 bases left in between. CDR1 and CDR2 from the germline V gene are MNHEY and SMNVEV (reference sequence). There are 15 residues in the CDR3. The assay was immunoSEQ multiplex PCR, and TCRdb's table has in-frame clones only and misses some. The data hold some 130,000 clones, with 80% to 90% observed a single time. V and J are TRBV27 and TRBJ1-4; D gene ambiguous. This specimen consisted of peripheral blood, obtained on day 0 of AZD1222 vaccination. The clonotype comes from an adult in good health. The CDR3 DNA follows: TGTGCCAGCAGTCCTATTCCTAAGCCGTTCGAAAAACTGTTTTTT. Translation gives CASSPIPKPFEKLFF.